Below, 27 T cell receptor beta chains from the same sample are listed, as sequenced in a study of shared T cell receptors in the human thymus. The table came from immunoSEQ multiplex PCR; TCRdb's copy has only in-frame clones and leaves some out. This table has over 450,000 clones, about 84% appearing once. These same records also appear under a second study, on human thymus T cells.

The sequencing sample was made of thymocytes. The source is a boy less than two years old with a congenital heart defect.

V and J are TRBV27 and TRBJ1-2; 8 bases are a match to TRBD1. The CDR3 spans 16 residues. J lost 3 bases, V lost 6 bases, and 12 bases had no gene match. In germline, CDR1 is MNHEY, CDR2 SMNVEV (reference sequence). CDR3 DNA: TGTGCCAGCAGCCCGACTACCGGGACAGGCTACTATGGCTACACCTTC. Translated, it gives CASSPTTGTGYYGYTF.

The rearrangement joins TRBV20-1 to TRBJ2-1, with D unresolved. Trimming removed 3 bases at V and 7 bases at J, with 7 bases between. Germline CDR1 and CDR2: DFQATT and SNEGSKA (reference sequence). This CDR3 is built from 11 residues. CDR3 coding DNA: TGCAGTGCTAGTCTCGAGAATGAGCAGTTCTTC. Its protein product is CSASLENEQFF.

This clone has only one observation. The chain is built from TRBV15 and TRBJ1-4; possible D gene TRBD1, 5 bases. Looked up from germline, CDR1 is LNHNV and CDR2 is YYDKDF (reference sequence). The CDR3 consists of 17 residues. The germline V and J ends were trimmed by 0 bases and 1 base, with 12 bases remaining between them. As DNA, the CDR3 is TGTGCCACCAGCAGAGATGGGAGGGGACGAACTAATGAAAAACTGTTTTTT. Translation gives CATSRDGRGRTNEKLFF.

The chain is built from TRBV4-2 and TRBJ2-5; D remains unclear. Germline V lookup: CDR1 LGHNA, CDR2 YNFKEQ. The germline V and J ends were trimmed by 3 bases and 4 bases, with 6 bases remaining between them. The CDR3 runs 12 residues. The CDR3 coding sequence is TGTGCCAGCAGCCACTACGGAGAGACCCAGTACTTC. Amino acids: CASSHYGETQYF.

This clone has a handful of counts. The chain's CDR3 is CASSTPGQGSGNTIYF. The CDR3 DNA reads as TGTGCCAGTAGTACCCCGGGACAGGGCTCTGGAAACACCATATATTTT. The chain combines TRBV19 with TRBJ1-3; 9 bases align to TRBD1. The CDR3 totals 16 residues. V lost 4 bases and J lost 0; bases outside the gene matches: 4. The germline gives CDR1 LNHDA, CDR2 SQIVND (reference sequence).

A single count supports this clone. The V gene is TRBV12-5, the J gene TRBJ2-7; 9 positions match TRBD1. The V gene's germline CDR1 is LGHNT and CDR2 FRNRAP. V shed 1 base and J 1 base; nucleotides not matched to a gene: 2. The CDR3 has 15 amino acids. CDR3 in DNA: TGTGCTAGTGGTTTGGGGGGGACAGGGTCCTACGAGCAGTACTTC. Protein: CASGLGGTGSYEQYF.

This clone showed up just once. The chain carries TRBV25-1 and TRBJ2-2; D call uncertain. The germline V and J ends were trimmed by 5 bases and 6 bases, with 10 bases remaining between them. The CDR3 sequence is 13 residues long. CDR1 MGHDK and CDR2 SYGVNS come from the germline V gene. The CDR3 DNA follows: TGTGCCAGCAGTTCCCGAGGCTCCGGGGAGCTGTTTTTT. Translating gives CASSSRGSGELFF. The whole variable domain, filled in from reference TRBV25-1 and TRBJ2-2, reads EADIYQTPRYLVIGTGKKITLECSQTMGHDKMYWYQQDPGMELHLIHYSYGVNSTEKGDLSSESTVSRIRTEHFPLTLESARPSHTSQYLCASSSRGSGELFFGEGSRLTVL.

The table lists this clone with a few counts. The V and J genes are TRBV19 and TRBJ2-2, with 7 bases that match TRBD1. Germline loops: CDR1 LNHDA, CDR2 SQIVND (reference sequence). The trim removed 5 bases at V and 3 bases at J, leaving 9 bases unmatched. This CDR3 has 16 residues. The CDR3 region is CASSATAGTDTGELFF. The CDR3 bases are TGTGCCAGTAGTGCCACAGCCGGGACAGACACCGGGGAGCTGTTTTTT.

This clone showed up just a few times. The chain couples TRBV5-1 to TRBJ2-5; TRBD1 aligns across 7 bases. Germline V gene data show CDR1 as SGHRS and CDR2 as YFSETQ. The V and J ends lost 0 bases and 2 bases, in that order; junction bases with no gene match: 13. The CDR3 covers 18 residues. The DNA for the CDR3 is TGCGCCAGCAGCTTGGACGAGGCAAGGGGGCTTCCGCAAGAGACCCAGTACTTC. Its translation: CASSLDEARGLPQETQYF.

Concerning this clone itself: Other DNA sequences in this sample translate to the same CDR3. The chain combines TRBV18 with TRBJ1-1; TRBD1 agrees at 7 bases. The CDR3 extends over 14 amino acids. Trimming removed 3 bases from V and 1 base from J; junction bases left unmatched: 2. The V gene's germline CDR1 is KGHSH and CDR2 LQKENI. The CDR3 DNA is TGTGCCAGCTCACCCGGACAGGAGAACACTGAAGCTTTCTTT. It yields the protein CASSPGQENTEAFF.

V and J are TRBV4-1 and TRBJ1-2; TRBD1 aligns across 11 bases. Germline CDR1 MGHRA, CDR2 YSYEKL. The CDR3 totals 14 residues. V lost 4 bases, J lost 6 bases, and 4 bases stayed unmatched. In DNA, the CDR3 is TGCGCCAGCAGCCGTGGACAGGGGGCCAATGGCTACACCTTC. Its translation: CASSRGQGANGYTF.

V gene TRBV4-3 combines with J gene TRBJ1-2; 7 bases map to TRBD1. From germline, CDR1 is LGHNA and CDR2 YSLEER. The CDR3 runs 18 residues. The trim removed 1 base at V and 0 bases at J, leaving 11 bases unmatched. This CDR3 reads CASSQGPPQGPPNYGYTF. For the CDR3, the DNA is TGCGCCAGCAGCCAAGGGCCACCACAGGGGCCTCCTAACTATGGCTACACCTTC.

Concerning this clone itself: Other DNA sequences in the same sample also yield this CDR3. The chain joins TRBV29-1 to TRBJ2-7; 9 bases are shared with TRBD1. J gave up 2 bases and V 7 bases, and 12 bases lay outside the gene matches. The CDR3 length is 15 residues. CDR1 SQVTM and CDR2 ANQGSEA come from the germline V gene. The CDR3 DNA is TGCAGCGCATCCCACAGGGGGCGCAGGCCCTACGAGCAGTACTTC. It yields the protein CSASHRGRRPYEQYF.

The gene calls are TRBV9 and TRBJ1-2; 9 nucleotides agree with TRBD1. The length of the CDR3 is 14 residues. The germline V gene encodes CDR1 SGDLS and CDR2 YYNGEE. V lost 3 bases and J lost 3; bases outside the gene matches: 3. The CDR3 loop reads CASSDRGQDYGYTF. CDR3 sequence (DNA): TGTGCCAGCAGCGACAGGGGGCAGGACTATGGCTACACCTTC. The variable domain in full, with the rest retrieved from reference TRBV9 and TRBJ1-2, is DSGVTQTPKHLITATGQRVTLRCSPRSGDLSVYWYQQSLDQGLQFLIQYYNGEERAKGNILERFSAQQFPDLHSELNLSSLELGDSALYFCASSDRGQDYGYTFGSGTRLTVV.

This clone was observed a few times. V and J are TRBV28 and TRBJ1-5; TRBD1 might be the D (5 bases). The length of the CDR3 is 12 residues. The V gene lost 4 bases and the J gene lost 7 bases, with 8 bases spanning the gap. The germline V gene has CDR1 MDHEN and CDR2 SYDVKM. The DNA of the CDR3 is TGTGCCAGCAGTTGTCGGGGGCAGCCCCAGCATTTT. Its protein product is CASSCRGQPQHF.

The chain is built from TRBV7-2 and TRBJ2-7; 7 positions match TRBD1. Unmatched junction bases numbered 12, after V lost 5 bases and J lost 2 bases. Germline loops: CDR1 SGHTA, CDR2 FQGNSA. The CDR3 totals 16 residues. The CDR3, as DNA: TGTGCCAGCAGCAACGGCCTGACAGGGAACCCCTACGAGCAGTACTTC. It is translated as CASSNGLTGNPYEQYF.

The chain carries TRBV4-3 and TRBJ2-7; 7 nucleotides match TRBD2. Looked up from germline, CDR1 is LGHNA and CDR2 is YSLEER. This CDR3 contains 17 residues. V lost 0 bases, J lost 6 bases, and 14 bases stayed unmatched. In DNA form, the CDR3 reads TGCGCCAGCAGCCAAGAAACAACCCCCTCCCCGGGGGGCGAGCAGTACTTC. Protein: CASSQETTPSPGGEQYF.

This clone was recorded a few times. The chain carries TRBV28 and TRBJ2-1, with D perhaps TRBD1 (5 bases). Trimming took 1 base from V and 5 from J, leaving 9 bases between them. This CDR3 is built from 14 residues. From germline, CDR1 is MDHEN and CDR2 SYDVKM. The CDR3 DNA reads TGTGCCAGCAGTTTATCCCCCAGGGACAATGAGCAGTTCTTC. It specifies CASSLSPRDNEQFF.

This clone is a singleton in its sample. This chain connects TRBV27 to TRBJ2-3; D possibly corresponds to TRBD2 (6 bases). The V gene's germline CDR1 is MNHEY and CDR2 SMNVEV (reference sequence). Deletions cut 7 bases from V and 3 bases from J, with 14 bases between. The CDR3 runs 14 residues. CDR3 DNA sequence: TGTGCCAGCATCCCAGTGGAGGGAACAGATACGCAGTATTTT. Residues: CASIPVEGTDTQYF.

Only a few counts were recorded for this clone. The chain recombines TRBV27 with TRBJ2-7, with a possible D match to TRBD2 (6 bases). The CDR3 spans 14 residues. Per the germline V gene, CDR1 is MNHEY and CDR2 is SMNVEV (reference sequence). Trimming removed 8 bases at V and 3 bases at J, with 17 bases between. The CDR3 DNA is TGTGCCAGCTCCCCCCGGTGGAGGGACTACGAGCAGTACTTC. Its translation is CASSPRWRDYEQYF.

This clone was counted between two and nine times. This chain uses TRBV19 with TRBJ2-2, with unresolved D. There are 13 residues in the CDR3. Trimming removed 1 base at V and 9 bases at J, with 9 bases between. Germline V CDR1 and CDR2: LNHDA, SQIVND (reference sequence). The CDR3 here is CASSIGPRRELFF. The CDR3 nucleotides read TGTGCCAGTAGTATAGGGCCGAGGAGGGAGCTGTTTTTT.

V usage is TRBV4-1 and J usage is TRBJ2-7; 9 positions match TRBD2. The CDR3 sequence is 18 residues long. With V trimmed by 0 bases and J by 2 bases, 11 bases remained unmatched. CDR1 and CDR2 (germline): MGHRA, YSYEKL. As DNA, the CDR3 is TGCGCCAGCAGCCAAGATCCTCGAGTAGCGGGGGATACCTACGAGCAGTACTTC. Protein product: CASSQDPRVAGDTYEQYF.

The table lists this clone with a few counts. The gene calls are TRBV19 and TRBJ2-1, with 10 positions matching TRBD1. The CDR3 spans 17 residues. Germline V gives CDR1 LNHDA, CDR2 SQIVND (reference sequence). The junction had 8 bases not matched to a gene; V was cut back by 6 bases and J by 0 bases. The CDR3 nucleotides are TGTGCCAGTAGCTTAGACAGGGGGCTAGTCTCCTACAATGAGCAGTTCTTC. Translating gives CASSLDRGLVSYNEQFF.

This clone was recorded only once. The chain combines TRBV14 with TRBJ2-7; 9 bases map to TRBD2. The CDR3 is made up of 16 amino acids. V was clipped by 0 bases and J by 2 bases; unmatched bases: 5. Germline CDR1 and CDR2: SGHDN and FVKESK. CDR3 loop: CASSQEPGLATYEQYF. The CDR3 DNA reads TGTGCCAGCAGCCAAGAACCGGGACTAGCTACCTACGAGCAGTACTTC.

The chain has TRBV27 and TRBJ2-7; no firm D call. CDR1 is MNHEY and CDR2 is SMNVEV in the germline V gene (reference sequence). The CDR3 is 16 amino acids. Trimming stripped 6 bases from V and 3 bases from J, with 21 bases between. The CDR3 reads CASRFQLEPKLYEQYF. DNA of the CDR3: TGTGCCAGCAGGTTCCAACTGGAGCCAAAGCTCTACGAGCAGTACTTC.

This clone was recorded only once. This rearrangement joins TRBV27 to TRBJ2-3; 7 bases align to TRBD2. The germline CDR1 and CDR2 sequences are MNHEY and SMNVEV (reference sequence). CDR3 length: 14 amino acids. Unmatched junction bases numbered 4, after V lost 2 bases and J lost 5 bases. CDR3 sequence reads: CASSLRSSGDTQYF. Written as DNA, the CDR3 is TGTGCCAGCAGTTTAAGGTCTAGCGGAGATACGCAGTATTTT.

This rearrangement joins TRBV4-2 to TRBJ2-7; 13 bases align to TRBD2. This CDR3 contains 19 residues. In germline, CDR1 is LGHNA, CDR2 YNFKEQ. J lost 0 bases, V lost 4 bases, and 12 bases had no gene match. The CDR3 reads CASSPIRGLAGPSSYEQYF. CDR3 DNA sequence: TGTGCCAGCAGCCCCATCCGGGGACTAGCGGGACCGAGCTCCTACGAGCAGTACTTC.